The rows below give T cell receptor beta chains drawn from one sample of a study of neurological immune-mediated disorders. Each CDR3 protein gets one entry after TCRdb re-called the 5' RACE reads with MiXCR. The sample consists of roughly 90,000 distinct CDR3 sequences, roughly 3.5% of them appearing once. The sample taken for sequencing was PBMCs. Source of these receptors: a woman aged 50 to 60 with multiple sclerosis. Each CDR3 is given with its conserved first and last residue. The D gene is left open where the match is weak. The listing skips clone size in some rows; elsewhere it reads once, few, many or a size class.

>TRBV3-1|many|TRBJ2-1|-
TGTGCCAGCAGCCGAGGGGGTGAGCAGTTCTTC
CASSRGGEQFF
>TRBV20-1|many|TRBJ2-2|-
TGCAGTGGGGGCAGGACTTTGACCGGGGAGCTGTTTTTT
CSGGRTLTGELFF
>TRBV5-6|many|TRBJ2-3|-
TGTGCCAGCAGCTTGGAAAGCGGGTACACAGATACGCAGTATTTT
CASSLESGYTDTQYF
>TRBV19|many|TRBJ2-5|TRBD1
TGTGCCAGTAGTATCGGACAGGTCCAAGAGACCCAGTACTTC
CASSIGQVQETQYF
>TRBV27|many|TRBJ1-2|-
TGTGCCAGCAGTTACGGAAAGACTTATGGCTACACCTTC
CASSYGKTYGYTF
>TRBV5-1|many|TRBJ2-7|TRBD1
TGCGCCAGCAGCTTGGTACAGGGGTCAACCTACGAGCAGTACTTC
CASSLVQGSTYEQYF
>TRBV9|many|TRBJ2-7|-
TGTGCCAGCAGCGTAGGACAGTTTTCCTACGAGCAGTACTTC
CASSVGQFSYEQYF
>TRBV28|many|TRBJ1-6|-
TGTGCCAGCAGCAAAACCCTTTTAACCCTCCACTTT
CASSKTLLTLHF
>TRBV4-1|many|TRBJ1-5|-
TGCGCCAGCAGCCAAGATCTAGGCTTGGACAGTTATCAGCCCCAGCATTTT
CASSQDLGLDSYQPQHF
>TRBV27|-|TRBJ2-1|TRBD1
TGTGCCAGCAGTTCGCCCCTTACGGGACAGGGGCGCTCTGGTGAGCAGTTCTTC
CASSSPLTGQGRSGEQFF
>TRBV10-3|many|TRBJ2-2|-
TGTGCCATCAGTGAATACGGCGGAGGCGGGGAGCTGTTTTTT
CAISEYGGGGELFF
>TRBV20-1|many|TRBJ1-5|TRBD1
TGCAGTGCTAGAGTTCAGGGGGTATATGGCAATCAGCCCCAGCATTTT
CSARVQGVYGNQPQHF
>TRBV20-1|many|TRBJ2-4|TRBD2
TGCAGTGCTAGAGATCCGGGAGGGGTTAACATTCAGTACTTC
CSARDPGGVNIQYF
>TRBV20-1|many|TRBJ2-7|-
TGCAGTGCTAGGTGGTCGGGGGGCGCGTCCTACGAGCAGTACTTC
CSARWSGGASYEQYF
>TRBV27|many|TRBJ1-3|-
TGTGCCAGCACCTCCCTCAGGAATTCTGGAAACACCATATATTTT
CASTSLRNSGNTIYF
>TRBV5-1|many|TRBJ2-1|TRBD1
TGCGCCAGCAGCTTTCAGGACAGGGGGGTTGAGCAGTTCTTC
CASSFQDRGVEQFF
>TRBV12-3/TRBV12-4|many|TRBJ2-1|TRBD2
TGTGCCAGCAGTCCAGGGACTAGCGGGGGGGGATCCTACAATGAGCAGTTCTTC
CASSPGTSGGGSYNEQFF
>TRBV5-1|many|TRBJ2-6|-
TGCGCCAGCAGCAGTCGGTTCTCTGGGGCCAACGTCCTGACTTTC
CASSSRFSGANVLTF
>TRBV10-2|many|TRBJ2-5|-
TGCGCCAGCACGGTGCCTGGGGAGACCCAGTACTTC
CASTVPGETQYF
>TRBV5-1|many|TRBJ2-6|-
TGCGCCAGCCTGGACACGGCTGGGGCCAACGTCCTGACTTTC
CASLDTAGANVLTF
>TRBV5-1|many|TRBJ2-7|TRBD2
TGCGCCAGCAGCAAGCCGGGACTAGGAACCTACGAGCAGTACTTC
CASSKPGLGTYEQYF
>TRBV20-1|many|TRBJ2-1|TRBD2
TGCAGTGCTAGCAGGACTAGCGGGGCCGATGAGCAGTTCTTC
CSASRTSGADEQFF
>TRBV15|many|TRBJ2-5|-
TGTGCCACCAGCAGAGATCAGACTGACCAAGAGACCCAGTACTTC
CATSRDQTDQETQYF
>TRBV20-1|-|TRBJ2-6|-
TGCAGTGCTAGGGGAACTAGCCCTGGGGACAACGTCCTGTCTTTC
CSARGTSPGDNVLSF